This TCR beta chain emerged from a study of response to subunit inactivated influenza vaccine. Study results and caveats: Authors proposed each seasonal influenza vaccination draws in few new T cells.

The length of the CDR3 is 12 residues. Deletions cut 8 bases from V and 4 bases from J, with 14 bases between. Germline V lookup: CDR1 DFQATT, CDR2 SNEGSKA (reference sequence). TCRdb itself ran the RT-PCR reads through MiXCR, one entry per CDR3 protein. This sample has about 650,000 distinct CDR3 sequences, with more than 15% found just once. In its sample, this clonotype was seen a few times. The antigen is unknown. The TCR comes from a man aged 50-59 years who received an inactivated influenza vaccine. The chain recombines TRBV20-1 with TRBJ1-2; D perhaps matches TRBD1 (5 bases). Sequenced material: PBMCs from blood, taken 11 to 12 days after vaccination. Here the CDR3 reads CSTGADSYGYTF. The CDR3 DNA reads TGCAGTACTGGGGCTGACAGCTATGGCTACACCTTC.